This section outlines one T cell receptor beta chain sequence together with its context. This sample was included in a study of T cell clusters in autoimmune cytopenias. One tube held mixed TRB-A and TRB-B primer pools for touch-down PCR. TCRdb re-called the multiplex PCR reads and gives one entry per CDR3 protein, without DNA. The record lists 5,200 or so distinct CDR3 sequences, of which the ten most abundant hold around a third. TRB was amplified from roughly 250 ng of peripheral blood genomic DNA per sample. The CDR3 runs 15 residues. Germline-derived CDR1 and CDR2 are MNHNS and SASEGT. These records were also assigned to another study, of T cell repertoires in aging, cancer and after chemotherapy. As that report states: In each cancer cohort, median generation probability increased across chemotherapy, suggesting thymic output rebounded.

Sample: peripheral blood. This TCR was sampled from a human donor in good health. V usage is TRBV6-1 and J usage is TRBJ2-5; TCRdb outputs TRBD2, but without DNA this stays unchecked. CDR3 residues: CASRGGTSGQETQYF.